These 19 T cell receptor beta chains were all obtained from the same sample, sequenced in a study of shared clonotypes between healthy human individuals. TCRdb's copy holds only in-frame clones and misses some; the assay was immunoSEQ multiplex PCR. The table lists approximately 2.5 million clones, approximately 93% of them singletons. Sequencing input: naive CD4+ T cells from PBMCs. Regarding subset: CD45RA+ positively selected. Every receptor here comes from a man aged 18-30 years in good health. Some clones in this sample may be carry-over from other donors' samples.

The gene calls are TRBV28 and TRBJ2-7, with 7 bases that match TRBD2. J lost 4 bases, V lost 5 bases, and 11 bases had no gene match. This CDR3 spans 15 amino acids. CDR1 and CDR2 (germline): MDHEN, SYDVKM. The CDR3 sequence is CASSPDASGKYEQYF. In DNA, the CDR3 is TGTGCCAGCAGTCCCGACGCTAGCGGAAAATACGAGCAGTACTTC.

The chain links TRBV11-2 to TRBJ1-1; 7 nucleotides match TRBD1. The CDR3 consists of 15 residues. Losses at the gene ends were 1 base for V and 5 bases for J; bases not matched to a gene: 7. Germline CDR1 SGHAT, CDR2 FQNNGV. The CDR3 region is CASSLGPTGVTEAFF. The DNA of the CDR3 is TGTGCCAGCAGCTTAGGCCCTACAGGGGTGACTGAAGCTTTCTTT.

This rearrangement joins TRBV7-9 to TRBJ2-3, with D perhaps TRBD1 (6 bases). The CDR3 totals 13 residues. Trimming took off 4 bases at V and 7 bases at J, with 12 bases between the two ends. Germline assignment: CDR1 SEHNR and CDR2 FQNEAQ (reference sequence). In nucleotides, the CDR3 is TGTGCCAGCAGCTACAACAGGGAGTATACGCAGTATTTT. This encodes CASSYNREYTQYF. Variable domain in full (rest from reference TRBV7-9 and TRBJ2-3): DTGVSQNPRHKITKRGQNVTFRCDPISEHNRLYWYRQTLGQGPEFLTYFQNEAQLEKSRLLSDRFSAERPKGSFSTLEIQRTEQGDSAMYLCASSYNREYTQYFGPGTRLTVL.

This chain joins TRBV6-5 and TRBJ1-1, with 11 bases fitting TRBD1. V dropped 7 bases and J dropped 5; count of bases not matched to a gene: 9. The CDR3 is 15 residues long. Germline V gives CDR1 MNHEY, CDR2 SVGAGI. In DNA form, the CDR3 reads TGTGCCAGCACGGACAGGGGGCTGGGAGGTACTGAAGCTTTCTTT. It codes for CASTDRGLGGTEAFF.

Comment on this clone: The same CDR3 can be traced to other DNA sequences in this sample. The chain links TRBV5-4 to TRBJ2-3, with 8 bases lining up with TRBD1. Germline CDR1 reads SGHNT; CDR2 reads YYREEE (reference sequence). This CDR3 contains 13 residues. V lost 3 bases to trimming and J lost 3 bases; unmatched junction nucleotides: 0. The CDR3 loop reads CASSWDRTDTQYF. CDR3 nucleotides: TGTGCCAGCAGCTGGGACAGGACAGATACGCAGTATTTT.

The rearrangement uses TRBV5-1 and TRBJ2-1; 7 bases are shared with TRBD2. V was pared by 1 base and J by 7 bases, with 11 bases of the junction left unmatched. Germline CDR1 is SGHRS and CDR2 is YFSETQ. This CDR3 contains 16 residues. CDR3 coding DNA: TGCGCCAGCAGCTTGTCCCTGGCGGGAGAGATGAATGAGCAGTTCTTC. Translated: CASSLSLAGEMNEQFF.

The chain joins TRBV30 to TRBJ2-2, with a weak D call TRBD2 (6 bases). CDR1 and CDR2 from the germline V gene are GTSNPN and SVGIG (reference sequence). V was shortened by 0 bases and J by 3 bases, with 14 bases between the two germline ends. The CDR3 extends over 16 amino acids. This CDR3 is CAWSVRVGRDTGELFF. The CDR3 DNA reads TGTGCCTGGAGTGTACGGGTCGGGAGAGACACCGGGGAGCTGTTTTTT.

The chain is built from TRBV5-6 and TRBJ2-6; 9 bases map to TRBD2. V lost 1 base to trimming and J lost 1 base; unmatched junction nucleotides: 9. Germline-derived CDR1 and CDR2 are SGHDT and YYEEEE. This CDR3 has 19 amino acids. The CDR3 region is CASSLFRGRALSGANVLTF. As DNA, the CDR3 is TGTGCCAGCAGCTTGTTCCGCGGGAGGGCCCTTTCTGGGGCCAACGTCCTGACTTTC. Together with reference TRBV5-6 and TRBJ2-6, the CDR3 gives the full variable domain: DAGVTQSPTHLIKTRGQQVTLRCSPKSGHDTVSWYQQALGQGPQFIFQYYEEEERQRGNFPDRFSGHQFPNYSSELNVNALLLGDSALYLCASSLFRGRALSGANVLTFGAGSRLTVL.

This chain connects TRBV11-3 to TRBJ2-7; D perhaps matches TRBD1 (6 bases). CDR1 is SGHNT, CDR2 YENEEA, per germline. Trimming removed 4 bases at V and 7 bases at J, with 11 bases between. The CDR3 sequence is 12 residues long. The CDR3 nucleotides are TGTGCCAGCAGCTCCCAGGGGTCGGAGCAGTACTTC. Amino acids: CASSSQGSEQYF.

The rearrangement joins TRBV5-1 to TRBJ2-5; 9 bases are shared with TRBD2. The ends lost 4 bases at V and 5 bases at J; junction bases unmatched: 6. The CDR3 spans 14 residues. Germline CDR1 is SGHRS and CDR2 is YFSETQ. Here the CDR3 reads CASSRGGGWETQYF. DNA for the CDR3: TGCGCCAGCAGCCGCGGGGGGGGCTGGGAGACCCAGTACTTC.

This clone came up a few times. The CDR3 DNA is TGCGCCAACAGGTGGTCCCAGCATTTT. This encodes CANRWSQHF. V usage is TRBV5-1 and J usage is TRBJ1-5, with D perhaps matching TRBD1 (5 bases). With 9 bases removed from V and 11 bases from J, the gap between germline ends came to 9 bases. The V gene's germline CDR1 is SGHRS and CDR2 YFSETQ. The CDR3 is 9 amino acids.

The V and J genes are TRBV5-6 and TRBJ1-5, with 10 nucleotides matching TRBD1. In germline, CDR1 is SGHDT, CDR2 YYEEEE. The junction had 4 bases not matched to a gene; V was cut back by 2 bases and J by 2 bases. CDR3 length: 16 residues. Written as DNA, the CDR3 is TGTGCCAGCAGCTTTGGGACAGGGGCAGGCAATCAGCCCCAGCATTTT. The encoded protein is CASSFGTGAGNQPQHF.

The V and J genes are TRBV7-3 and TRBJ1-1; D is unclear. V was shortened by 5 bases and J by 1 base, with 8 bases between the two germline ends. CDR3 length equals 13 residues. Germline assignment: CDR1 SGHTA and CDR2 FQGTGA. The CDR3 loop is CASSRQQNTEAFF. The CDR3 DNA is TGTGCCAGCAGCCGGCAACAGAACACTGAAGCTTTCTTT.

V gene TRBV9 combines with J gene TRBJ2-1; D is tentatively TRBD1 or TRBD2 (5 bases each). This CDR3 comprises 17 residues. Per germline, CDR1 SGDLS and CDR2 YYNGEE. V lost 5 bases to trimming and J lost 1 base, with 19 bases between them. The DNA for the CDR3 is TGTGCCAGCAGTCTGACGGGGCAGACCCTTTCCTACAATGAGCAGTTCTTC. It is translated as CASSLTGQTLSYNEQFF.

This clone was counted once. The CDR3 DNA sequence: TGTGCCAGTAGCGAGGATGCGAACACTGAAGCTTTCTTT. This codes for CASSEDANTEAFF. The rearrangement links TRBV19 to TRBJ1-1; D ambiguous. This CDR3 region has 13 residues. Between the trimmed V and J ends, which lost 6 bases and 1 base, there was a span of 9 bases. CDR1 is LNHDA, CDR2 SQIVND, per germline (reference sequence).

This rearrangement joins TRBV5-1 to TRBJ1-3; TRBD1 matches at 7 bases. The V gene end was trimmed by 2 bases and the J gene end by 4 bases; junction bases not matched to a gene: 9. This CDR3 spans 16 amino acids. Germline loops: CDR1 SGHRS, CDR2 YFSETQ. In nucleotides, the CDR3 is TGCGCCAGCAGCTTACAATCACAGGGGACCGGAAACACCATATATTTT. This sequence encodes CASSLQSQGTGNTIYF.

This clone was recorded once. This chain uses TRBV28 with TRBJ1-3; weak D call: TRBD1 (5 bases). The CDR3 covers 15 residues. V was pared by 2 bases and J by 4 bases, with 12 bases between. Germline V gene lookup returns CDR1 MDHEN and CDR2 SYDVKM. The CDR3: CASSLGGVLGNTIYF. CDR3 nucleotide sequence: TGTGCCAGCAGTTTAGGGGGTGTGTTAGGAAACACCATATATTTT.

V and J are TRBV9 and TRBJ2-1; 8 nucleotides match TRBD2. V trimming: 0 bases; J trimming: 7 bases; junction bases outside the gene matches: 12. The CDR3 extends over 17 amino acids. CDR1 is SGDLS, CDR2 YYNGEE, per germline. CDR3 sequence reads: CASSVEEAGAFWNEQFF. In nucleotides, the CDR3 is TGTGCCAGCAGCGTAGAAGAAGCGGGAGCGTTTTGGAATGAGCAGTTCTTC.

The DNA of the CDR3 is TGTGCCAGCAGCCTACCGGGACAGGGAGAGACCCAGTACTTC. Protein product: CASSLPGQGETQYF. The chain couples TRBV4-2 to TRBJ2-5, with 9 bases that match TRBD1. Germline CDR1 and CDR2: LGHNA and YNFKEQ. The CDR3 has 14 residues. With V trimmed by 4 bases and J by 4 bases, 4 bases remained unmatched.